Listed here are 29 T cell receptor delta chains from one sample, sequenced in a study of gamma-delta T cells after stem cell transplantation. TCRdb reanalysed the RT-PCR reads via CATT. The sample holds about 540 delta-chain clones, approximately 9.2% seen once. The sample taken for sequencing was gamma-delta T cells. These receptors came from a human donor. It is not recorded whose cells these are; they may come from a transplant donor.

Note on this clone: One base separates it from a far larger clone, so it is likely a read error. The V call is TRDV2, the J call TRDJ1, with TRDD3 matching over 9 bases. Germline CDR1 GEAIGNYY, CDR2 EKD. The CDR3 loop spans 15 amino acids. CDR3 coding DNA: TGTGCCTGTGGCACCGTTGGGGATACGGCCGATAAACTCATCTTT. This gives the protein CACGTVGDTADKLIF.

Sample share makes this clone large. The CDR3 sequence is CACDTVGLREGVGGPYTDKLIF. In DNA, the CDR3 is TGTGCCTGTGACACGGTGGGGCTGCGTGAGGGCGTGGGGGGCCCGTACACCGATAAACTCATCTTT. This chain links TRDV2 with TRDJ1, with a possible D match to TRDD3 (6 bases). Per the germline V gene, CDR1 is GEAIGNYY and CDR2 is EKD. This CDR3 contains 22 residues. V dropped 1 base and J dropped 0 bases, with 32 bases sitting between them.

A remark on this clone: This could be a read error, since a much larger clone is one nucleotide away. The rearrangement joins TRDV2 to TRDJ1, with 13 positions matching TRDD3. J gave up 8 bases and V 5 bases, and 22 bases lay outside the gene matches. This CDR3 contains 19 residues. Germline assignment: CDR1 GEAIGNYY and CDR2 EKD. CDR3 in amino acids: CACGKVPGLGDTPYQKLIF. The CDR3 nucleotides are TGTGCCTGTGGCAAGGTCCCTGGACTGGGGGATACGCCCTATCAGAAACTCATCTTT.

This clone counts as hyperexpanded. In the same sample, other DNA sequences code for this CDR3. The chain joins TRDV2 to TRDJ3; no clear D. The V gene lost 1 base and the J gene lost 0 bases, with 21 bases spanning the gap. The CDR3 covers 21 residues. Germline CDR1 and CDR2: GEAIGNYY and EKD. For the CDR3, the DNA is TGTGCCTGTGACACAGCTCCGGGCGGCCACCGGAGCTCCTGGGACACCCGACAGATGTTTTTC. Amino acid sequence: CACDTAPGGHRSSWDTRQMFF.

This clone is judged large. The same CDR3 also results from other DNA sequences found in this sample. The chain carries TRDV2 and TRDJ1, with 13 positions matching TRDD3. This CDR3 has 19 residues. The trim removed 2 bases at V and 8 bases at J, leaving 19 bases unmatched. Germline V gives CDR1 GEAIGNYY, CDR2 EKD. The CDR3 protein is CACDKVPGLGDTPYQKLIF. CDR3 bases: TGTGCCTGTGACAAGGTCCCTGGACTGGGGGATACGCCCTATCAGAAACTCATCTTT.

Details on this clone: This clone may be a read error of a much larger clone one base away. Additional DNA sequences in this sample encode the identical CDR3. V gene TRDV3 combines with J gene TRDJ1; the match to TRDD3 covers 12 bases. CDR1 is TVYSNPD and CDR2 is GDNSRS in the germline V gene (reference sequence). V dropped 3 bases and J dropped 0; count of bases not matched to a gene: 23. The CDR3 runs to 21 residues. The CDR3 bases are TGTGCCTTCTTCTCCTACGTCCGTACTGGGGGATACCCTTCATACACCGATAAACTCATCTTT. Its translation: CAFFSYVRTGGYPSYTDKLIF.

On this clone itself: A far larger clone is a single base away, which makes a read error likely. V gene TRDV2 combines with J gene TRDJ3, with 7 bases lining up with TRDD3. This CDR3 has 25 amino acids. Per germline, CDR1 GEAIGNYY and CDR2 EKD. CDR3 protein: CACGTVSGWGTPLRLSSWDTRQMFF. Written as DNA, the CDR3 is TGTGCCTGTGGCACCGTGAGTGGATGGGGGACCCCGCTTCGTTTATCGTCCTGGGACACCCGACAGATGTTTTTC.

The table lists this clone with a few counts. The TCRdb protein comes from a much larger clone and disagrees with this DNA's translation at residue 5, likely due to a read error; the protein given here is derived from the DNA. As DNA, the CDR3 is TGTGCCTGTGACACTCTGACTGGGGGACCCACCGATAAACTCATCTTT. Translation: CACDTLTGGPTDKLIF. This chain joins TRDV2 and TRDJ1; TRDD3 agrees at 9 bases. Germline V CDR1 and CDR2: GEAIGNYY, EKD. The CDR3 spans 16 residues. V lost 1 base to trimming and J lost 1 base; unmatched junction nucleotides: 6.

This clone was detected a few times. This clone may be a read error of a much larger clone one base away. V is TRDV2 and J is TRDJ3; 12 bases map to TRDD3. The CDR3 is 19 amino acids. Germline CDR1 GEAIGNYY, CDR2 EKD. CDR3 sequence reads: CACDSGGYVRSWDARQMFF. The CDR3 DNA reads TGTGCCTGTGACTCTGGGGGATACGTTCGGTCCTGGGACGCCCGACAGATGTTTTTC.

This clone is medium-sized within its sample. This likely traces to a read error, being one base from a far larger clone. The J gene is TRDJ1, the V gene TRDV2, with 8 bases identical to TRDD3. Per germline, CDR1 GEAIGNYY and CDR2 EKD. The CDR3 is 18 amino acids. Here the CDR3 reads CACGTVTGGPPYTDKLIF. DNA of the CDR3: TGTGCCTGTGGCACCGTAACTGGGGGGCCACCTTACACCGATAAACTCATCTTT.

Sample share makes this clone medium-sized. A far larger clone is only one base removed, so a read error is likely. The same CDR3 can be traced to other DNA sequences in this sample. The rearrangement uses TRDV2 and TRDJ1; 8 positions agree with TRDD3. The CDR3 loop spans 18 amino acids. CDR1 GEAIGNYY and CDR2 EKD come from the germline V gene. The CDR3 region has the DNA TGTGCCTGTGACACCGTAACTGGGGGGCCACCTTACACTGATAAACTCATCTTT. It yields the protein CACDTVTGGPPYTDKLIF.

Comments on this clone: A read error is likely here: a far larger clone is one base away. Distinct nucleotide sequences in the sample also encode this CDR3. V is TRDV2 and J is TRDJ1, with D unclear. Germline values: CDR1 GEAIGNYY, CDR2 EKD. The CDR3 has 14 amino acids. The CDR3 coding sequence is TGTGCCTGTGACCCTATAGCGGACACCGACAAACTCATCTTT. Protein: CACDPIADTDKLIF.

Details on this clone: A far larger clone is off by one base, so a read error is likely. In the same sample, other DNA sequences code for this CDR3. J is TRDJ1 and V is TRDV2; tentatively, D is TRDD3 (5 bases). CDR1 and CDR2 from the germline V gene are GEAIGNYY and EKD. The CDR3 is 14 amino acids. The germline V and J ends were trimmed by 0 bases and 4 bases, with 11 bases remaining between them. In DNA form, the CDR3 reads TGTGCCTGTGACACCCTAGGGGAGCACGATAAACTCATCTTT. Its protein product is CACDTLGEHDKLIF.

This clone is medium-sized. This clone may be a read error of a much larger clone one base away. This CDR3 is also generated by other DNA sequences in the sample. The rearrangement joins TRDV2 to TRDJ3; maybe TRDD3 (5 bases). Trimming stripped 0 bases from V and 0 bases from J, with 14 bases between. Per the germline V gene, CDR1 is GEAIGNYY and CDR2 is EKD. The CDR3 runs 19 residues. The CDR3 DNA reads TGTGCCTGTGACACCGTACTGGCCCCAAGCTCCTGGGACACCCGACAGATGTTTTTC. It encodes CACDTVLAPSSWDTRQMFF.

By its share, this clone is large. The chain employs TRDV2 and TRDJ1; 11 bases line up with TRDD3. The J segment lost 3 bases and the V segment lost 3 bases, leaving 11 bases of the junction unmatched. The CDR3 is 17 residues long. Germline V lookup: CDR1 GEAIGNYY, CDR2 EKD. The CDR3: CACDLLGDMGAADKLIF. In DNA form, the CDR3 reads TGTGCCTGTGACTTACTGGGGGATATGGGGGCAGCCGATAAACTCATCTTT.

As to this clone: This likely stems from a read error, as it lies one base from a far larger clone. Other DNA sequences in the same sample also yield this CDR3. V gene TRDV2 combines with J gene TRDJ1; D uncertain. Germline-derived CDR1 and CDR2 are GEAIGNYY and EKD. The CDR3 covers 14 residues. The CDR3 region is CACDPIADTDKLIF. For the CDR3, the DNA is TGTGCCTGTGACCCTATAGCGGACACTGATAAACTCATCTTT.

This clone has just a few counts. The protein TCRdb gives is from a much larger clone and does not agree with this DNA's translation at residue 9, likely a read error; the protein shown here comes from the DNA. The chain combines TRDV2 with TRDJ1, with D unresolved. This CDR3 contains 14 residues. CDR1 and CDR2 (germline): GEAIGNYY, EKD. V lost 3 bases to trimming and J lost 8 bases, with 18 bases between them. The CDR3 region has the DNA TGTGCCTGTGACCCACTCTTAGACCCGACCAAACTCATCTTT. This encodes CACDPLLDPTKLIF.

The table lists this clone with a few counts. A read error likely explains this, since a far larger clone differs by one base. In DNA, the CDR3 is TGTGCCTGTGGCACGGTGGGGCTGCGTGAGGGCGTGGGGGGCCCGTACACCGATAAACTCATCTTT. Encoded protein: CACGTVGLREGVGGPYTDKLIF. The chain links TRDV2 to TRDJ1; the D gene is possibly TRDD3 (6 bases). The V gene's germline CDR1 is GEAIGNYY and CDR2 EKD. The CDR3 is 22 residues long. With 5 bases removed from V and 0 bases from J, the gap between germline ends came to 36 bases.

In the case of this clone: It differs at one base from a far larger clone, so likely a read error. Other DNA variants within this sample encode the same CDR3. The chain is built from TRDV2 and TRDJ3, with 12 nucleotides matching TRDD3. CDR1 and CDR2 from the germline V gene are GEAIGNYY and EKD. The V and J ends lost 1 base and 0 bases, in that order; junction bases with no gene match: 12. This CDR3 contains 22 residues. As DNA, the CDR3 is TGTGCCTGTGACACGGCTGGGGGATACGGTGATGAAAGCTCCTGGGACACCCGACAGATGTTTTTC. This gives the protein CACDTAGGYGDESSWDTRQMFF.

This clone was picked up a small number of times. The amino acid sequence in TCRdb belongs to a much larger clone and departs from this DNA's translation at residue 12, likely a sequencing read error; the sequence shown is translated from the DNA. J is TRDJ3 and V is TRDV2; 9 nucleotides agree with TRDD3. Germline-derived CDR1 and CDR2 are GEAIGNYY and EKD. This CDR3 has 18 residues. Here the CDR3 reads CACDTVLGDSWGTRQMFF. The DNA for the CDR3 is TGTGCCTGTGACACCGTACTGGGGGACTCCTGGGGCACCCGACAGATGTTTTTC.

Details on this clone: Possible read error: a much larger clone is one base away. Other DNA sequences of this sample code for an identical CDR3. The gene calls are TRDV1 and TRDJ1, with 11 bases identical to TRDD3. The V gene's germline CDR1 is TSWWSYY and CDR2 QGS. The CDR3 contains 27 residues. CDR3 loop: CALGEYRPPRGLHHPMGDTPYTDKLIF. CDR3 sequence (DNA): TGTGCTCTTGGGGAATATCGCCCCCCACGGGGCCTCCACCACCCGATGGGGGATACGCCGTACACCGACAAACTCATCTTT.

In the case of this clone: The likely explanation is a read error, given a far larger clone one base away. Other DNA sequences in this sample translate to the same CDR3. The rearrangement joins TRDV2 to TRDJ3; D remains unclear. Germline V gives CDR1 GEAIGNYY, CDR2 EKD. The CDR3 spans 21 residues. CDR3 sequence reads: CACDTAPGGHRSSWDTRQMFF. In DNA form, the CDR3 reads TGCGCCTGTGACACAGCTCCGGGCGGCCACCGGAGCTCCTGGGACACCCGACAGATGTTTTTC.

There are a few counts of this clone. This likely stems from a read error, as it lies one base from a far larger clone. The sample contains more than one DNA sequence encoding this CDR3. The chain joins TRDV2 to TRDJ1; 9 nucleotides agree with TRDD3. This CDR3 contains 18 residues. Germline V CDR1 and CDR2: GEAIGNYY, EKD. The CDR3 DNA is TGCGCCTGTGACACCGCGGGGCCCACTGGGGGAAAGTTCGATAAACTCATCTTT. Its protein product is CACDTAGPTGGKFDKLIF.

This clone came up a few times. With a far larger clone one base away, a read error is the likely cause. The chain has TRDV2 and TRDJ3; 8 positions agree with TRDD3. The CDR3 extends over 22 amino acids. Germline V gives CDR1 GEAIGNYY, CDR2 EKD. The CDR3 DNA is TGTGCCTGTGACACTGGAACTGGGGGTTCTCTCTTAAGCTCCTGGGACACCCGACGGATGTTTTTC. This translates into CACDTGTGGSLLSSWDTRRMFF.

This clone is medium-sized by share. This likely reflects a read error, since a far larger clone is one base away. The chain uses TRDV2 and TRDJ1, with TRDD3 matching over 11 bases. The germline V gene encodes CDR1 GEAIGNYY and CDR2 EKD. The CDR3 has 14 amino acids. The CDR3 DNA is TGTGCCTGTGACACGCTGGGGGATACCGATAAACTCACCTTT. This translates into CACDTLGDTDKLTF.

With respect to this clone: Possible read error: a much larger clone is one base away. This sample includes further DNA sequences coding for the same CDR3. The chain links TRDV2 to TRDJ1; TRDD3 matches 8 bases. This CDR3 spans 16 amino acids. Germline CDR1 reads GEAIGNYY; CDR2 reads EKD. The CDR3 nucleotides read TGTGCCTGCGACAAGCTACAATTGGGGGATCCCGATAAACTCATCTTT. Amino acids: CACDKLQLGDPDKLIF.

Points on this clone: It differs at one base from a far larger clone, so likely a read error. This sample also contains other DNA sequences that code for the same CDR3. The rearrangement links TRDV2 to TRDJ2, with a possible D match to TRDD3 (5 bases). Germline V CDR1 and CDR2: GEAIGNYY, EKD. Between the trimmed V and J ends, which lost 2 bases and 8 bases, there was a span of 23 bases. This CDR3 is 17 amino acids long. Written as DNA, the CDR3 is TGTGCCTGTGACAACGTGGACGGGGGCCGCTGGGCGGCACAACTCTTCTTT. Its protein product is CACDNVDGGRWAAQLFF.

The chain is built from TRDV2 and TRDJ1, with 8 bases lining up with TRDD3. This CDR3 contains 19 residues. The V gene's germline CDR1 is GEAIGNYY and CDR2 EKD. V was pared by 0 bases and J by 0 bases, with 14 bases of the junction left unmatched. CDR3 loop: CACDTADRTGGVDTDKLIF. CDR3 coding DNA: TGTGCCTGTGACACCGCGGATCGTACTGGGGGGGTAGACACCGATAAACTCATCTTT.

By sample share, this clone is medium-sized. V is TRDV1 and J is TRDJ1, with 10 positions matching TRDD3. The V gene's germline CDR1 is TSWWSYY and CDR2 QGS. The length of the CDR3 is 21 residues. Unmatched junction bases numbered 22, after V lost 4 bases and J lost 2 bases. CDR3 bases: TGTGCTCTTGGGGTCAATGGCGGTCAGTCGGGGGGGGATACGACGACCGATAAACTCATCTTT. This codes for CALGVNGGQSGGDTTTDKLIF.